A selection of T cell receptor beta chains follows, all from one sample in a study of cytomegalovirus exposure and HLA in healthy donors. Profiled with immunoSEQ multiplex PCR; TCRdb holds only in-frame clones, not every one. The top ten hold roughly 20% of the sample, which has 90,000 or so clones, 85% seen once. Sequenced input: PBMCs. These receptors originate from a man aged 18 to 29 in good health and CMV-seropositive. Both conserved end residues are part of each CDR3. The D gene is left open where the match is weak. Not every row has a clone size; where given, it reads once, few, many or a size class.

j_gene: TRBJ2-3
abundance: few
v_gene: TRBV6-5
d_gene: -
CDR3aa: CASSSPSGDTQYF
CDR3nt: TGTGCCAGCAGTTCGCCCAGCGGGGATACGCAGTATTTT

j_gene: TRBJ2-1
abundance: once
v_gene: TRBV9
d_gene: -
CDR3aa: CASSGTSSYNEQFF
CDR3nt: TGTGCCAGCAGCGGAACGAGCTCCTACAATGAGCAGTTCTTC

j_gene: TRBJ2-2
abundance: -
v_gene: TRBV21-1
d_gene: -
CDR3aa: CASSNRRRGTGGELFF
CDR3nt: TGTGCCAGCAGCAACCGCCGACGGGGTACGGGCGGGGAGCTGTTTTTT

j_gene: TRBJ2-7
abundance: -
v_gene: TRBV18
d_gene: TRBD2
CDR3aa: CASSPQSGLAGVRSSYEQYF
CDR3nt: TGTGCCAGCTCACCACAGTCGGGACTAGCGGGAGTCCGGAGCTCCTACGAGCAGTACTTC

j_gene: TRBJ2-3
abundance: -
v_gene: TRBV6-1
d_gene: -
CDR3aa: CASELRADTQYF
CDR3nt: TGTGCCAGCGAACTCCGGGCAGATACGCAGTATTTT

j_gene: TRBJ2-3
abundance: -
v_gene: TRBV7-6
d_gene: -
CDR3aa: CASSPTRDTQYF
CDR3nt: TGTGCCAGCAGCCCGACGAGGGATACGCAGTATTTT

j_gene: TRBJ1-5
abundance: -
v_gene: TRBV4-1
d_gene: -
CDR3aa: CAGTKRFQPQHF
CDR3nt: TGCGCTGGGACTAAGCGGTTTCAGCCCCAGCATTTT

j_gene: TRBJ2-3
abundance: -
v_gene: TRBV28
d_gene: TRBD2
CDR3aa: CASSLAGGTDTQYF
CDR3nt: TGTGCCAGCAGTTTAGCGGGAGGAACAGATACGCAGTATTTT

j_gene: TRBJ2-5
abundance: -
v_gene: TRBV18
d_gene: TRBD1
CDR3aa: CASSPRQGNQETQYF
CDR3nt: TGTGCCAGCTCACCAAGACAGGGAAACCAAGAGACCCAGTACTTC

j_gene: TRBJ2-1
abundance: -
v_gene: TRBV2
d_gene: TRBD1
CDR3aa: CASTQDRPSYNEQFF
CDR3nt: TGTGCCAGTACGCAGGACAGGCCCTCCTACAATGAGCAGTTCTTC

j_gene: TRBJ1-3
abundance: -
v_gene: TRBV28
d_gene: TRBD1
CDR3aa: CASSVTGVAGNTIYF
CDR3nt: TGTGCCAGCAGTGTCACAGGGGTGGCTGGAAACACCATATATTTT

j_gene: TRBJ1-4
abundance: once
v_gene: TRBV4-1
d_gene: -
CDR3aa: CASSRSGDRRTNEKLFF
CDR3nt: TGCGCCAGCAGCCGAAGCGGGGATCGGCGGACTAATGAAAAACTGTTTTTT

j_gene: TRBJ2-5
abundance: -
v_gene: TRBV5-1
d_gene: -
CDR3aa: CASSSITTGFGETQYF
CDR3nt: TGCGCCAGCAGCTCTATCACAACAGGGTTTGGAGAGACCCAGTACTTC

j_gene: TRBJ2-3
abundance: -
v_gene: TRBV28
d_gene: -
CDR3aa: CASSFVTPGRSGTDTQYF
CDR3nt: TGTGCCAGCAGTTTTGTAACCCCAGGGAGGAGCGGCACAGATACGCAGTATTTT

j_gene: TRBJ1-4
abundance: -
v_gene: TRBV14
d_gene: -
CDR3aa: CASSPTGTLNEKLFF
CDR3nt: TGTGCCAGCAGCCCCACCGGGACACTTAATGAAAAACTGTTTTTT

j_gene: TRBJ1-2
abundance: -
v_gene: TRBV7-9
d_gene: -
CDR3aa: CASTREIYGYTF
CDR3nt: TGTGCCAGCACCCGGGAGATCTATGGCTACACCTTC

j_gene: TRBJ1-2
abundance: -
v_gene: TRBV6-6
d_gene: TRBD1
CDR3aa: CASSFDRDSGTF
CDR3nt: TGTGCCAGCAGCTTTGACAGGGATTCGGGCACCTTC

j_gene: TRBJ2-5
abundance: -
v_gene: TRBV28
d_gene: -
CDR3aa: CASSLVLVGETQYF
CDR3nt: TGTGCCAGCAGTTTGGTCCTAGTCGGTGAGACCCAGTACTTC

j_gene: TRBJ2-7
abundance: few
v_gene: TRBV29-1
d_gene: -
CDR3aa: CSFTVGREQYF
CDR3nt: TGCAGCTTCACGGTGGGGCGCGAGCAGTACTTC

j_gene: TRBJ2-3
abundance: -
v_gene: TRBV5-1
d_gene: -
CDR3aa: CASSHYEGGATDTQYF
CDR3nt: TGCGCCAGCAGCCATTACGAGGGGGGGGCAACAGATACGCAGTATTTT

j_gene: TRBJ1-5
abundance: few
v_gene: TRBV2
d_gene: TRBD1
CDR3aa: CATVRDRGDTNQPQHF
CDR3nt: TGTGCCACCGTCCGGGACAGGGGGGATACCAATCAGCCCCAGCATTTT

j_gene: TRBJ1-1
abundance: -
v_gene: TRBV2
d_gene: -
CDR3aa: CASSAGLVNTEAFF
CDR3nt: TGTGCCAGCAGTGCAGGGTTAGTGAACACTGAAGCTTTCTTT

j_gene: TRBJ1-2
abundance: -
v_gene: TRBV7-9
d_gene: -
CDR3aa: CASSFSGTPNYGYTF
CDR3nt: TGTGCCAGCAGCTTTTCAGGGACTCCTAACTATGGCTACACCTTC

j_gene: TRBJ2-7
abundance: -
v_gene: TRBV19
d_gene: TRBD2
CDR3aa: CASSTSGLAGGFYEQYF
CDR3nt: TGTGCCAGTAGTACCTCGGGACTAGCGGGAGGGTTCTACGAGCAGTACTTC

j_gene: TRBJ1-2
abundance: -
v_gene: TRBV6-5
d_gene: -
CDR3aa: CASMGTGTGHYGYTF
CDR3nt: TGTGCCAGCATGGGTACAGGGACGGGTCACTATGGCTACACCTTC

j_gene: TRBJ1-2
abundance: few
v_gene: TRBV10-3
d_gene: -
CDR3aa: CAISEGVYGYTF
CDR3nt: TGTGCCATCAGTGAAGGGGTTTATGGCTACACCTTC

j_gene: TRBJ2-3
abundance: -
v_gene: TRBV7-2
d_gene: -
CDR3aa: CASSFTGAADTQYF
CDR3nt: TGTGCCAGCAGCTTTACTGGGGCGGCAGATACGCAGTATTTT

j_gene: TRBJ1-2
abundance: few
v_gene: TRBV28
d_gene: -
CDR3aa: CASSLVGEGYGYTF
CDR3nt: TGTGCCAGCAGTTTGGTAGGGGAAGGCTATGGCTACACCTTC